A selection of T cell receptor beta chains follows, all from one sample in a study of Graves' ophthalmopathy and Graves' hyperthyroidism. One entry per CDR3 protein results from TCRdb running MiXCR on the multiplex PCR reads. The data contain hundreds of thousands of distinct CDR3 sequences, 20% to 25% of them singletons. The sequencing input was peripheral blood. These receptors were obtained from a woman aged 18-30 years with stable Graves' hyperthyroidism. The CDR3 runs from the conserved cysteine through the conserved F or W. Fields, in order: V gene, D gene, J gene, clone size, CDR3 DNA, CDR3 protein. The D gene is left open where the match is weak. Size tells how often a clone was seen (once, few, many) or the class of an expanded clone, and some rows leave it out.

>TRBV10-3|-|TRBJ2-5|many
TGTGCCATCAGTGAGTCGACCCCCCAAGAGACCCAGTACTTC
CAISESTPQETQYF
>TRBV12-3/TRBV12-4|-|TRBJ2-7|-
TGTGCCAGCAGTCTCTCGGTAATCGGGAAGCAGTACTTC
CASSLSVIGKQYF
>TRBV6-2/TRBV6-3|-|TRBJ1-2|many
TGTGCCAGCAGTCCCCCGGGGAGAGCACGACGTGGAGATGGCTACACCTTC
CASSPPGRARRGDGYTF
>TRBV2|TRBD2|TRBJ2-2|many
TGTGCCAGCAGCTTCGGGACTAGCGAGAACACCGGGGAGCTGTTTTTT
CASSFGTSENTGELFF
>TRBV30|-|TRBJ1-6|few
TGTGCCTGGAGTAAGGGAGTGGGTTCACCCCTCCACTTT
CAWSKGVGSPLHF
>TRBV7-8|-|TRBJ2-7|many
TGTGCCAGCAGCTTAGGGGCAGGGAGTAAGTACGAGCAGTACTTC
CASSLGAGSKYEQYF
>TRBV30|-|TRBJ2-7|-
TGTGCCTGGAGTGCGCCGGAACGGGGGAGGGAGCAGTACTTC
CAWSAPERGREQYF
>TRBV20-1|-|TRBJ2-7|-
TGCAGTGCTAGAGAATACGACTACGAGCAGTACTTC
CSAREYDYEQYF
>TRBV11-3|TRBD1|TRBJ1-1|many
TGTGCCAGCAGCTCTGGACAGGGGAAGGATGAAGCTTTCTTT
CASSSGQGKDEAFF
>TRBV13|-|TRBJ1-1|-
TGTGCCAGCAGCTCAAAGAGCCGACAGAAACAAGCTTTCTTT
CASSSKSRQKQAFF
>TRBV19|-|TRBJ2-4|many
TGTGCCAGTAGTCTCTCACAGGCGCCAGCCAAAAACATTCAGTACTTC
CASSLSQAPAKNIQYF
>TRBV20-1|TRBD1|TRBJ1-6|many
TGCAGTGCTAGATTGTCGGCCCTGGGACAGCCTAATTCACCCCTCCACTTT
CSARLSALGQPNSPLHF
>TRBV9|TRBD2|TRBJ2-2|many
TGTGCCAGCAGCATGCGGACTAGCGGCTACGCCGGGGAGCTGTTTTTT
CASSMRTSGYAGELFF
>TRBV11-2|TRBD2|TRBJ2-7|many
TGTGCCAGCAGCTTAGGAGGCGGGAGGGCCTTCTCTTACGAGCAGTACTTC
CASSLGGGRAFSYEQYF
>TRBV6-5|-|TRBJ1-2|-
TGTGCCAGCAGTTACGGGTACAGGACCGATGGCTACACCTTC
CASSYGYRTDGYTF
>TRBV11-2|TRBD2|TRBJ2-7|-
TGTGCCAGCAGCTTAGGACAGACTAGCGGGACCTACGAGCAGTACTTC
CASSLGQTSGTYEQYF
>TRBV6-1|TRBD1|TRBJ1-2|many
TGTGCCAGCAGTACAGGGGATTGGGGCTACACCTTC
CASSTGDWGYTF
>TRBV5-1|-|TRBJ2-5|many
TGCGCCAGCAGCGCCTCTGCGGTCCAAGAGACCCAGTACTTC
CASSASAVQETQYF
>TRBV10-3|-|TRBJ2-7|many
TGTGCCATCAGTGCTCTCACAGGCTCCTACGAGCAGTACTTC
CAISALTGSYEQYF
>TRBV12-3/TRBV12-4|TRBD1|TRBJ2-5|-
TGTGCCAGCAGTTTAAGTTCCGGGACAGGAGTGTACCAAGAGACCCAGTACTTC
CASSLSSGTGVYQETQYF
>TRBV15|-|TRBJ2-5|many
TGTGCCACCAGCAGAGAGCTCCTCCAAGAGACCCAGTACTTC
CATSRELLQETQYF
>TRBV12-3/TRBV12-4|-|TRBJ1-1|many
TGTGCCAGCAGTTTGGATGGACGGAACCCCTGGTTT
CASSLDGRNPWF
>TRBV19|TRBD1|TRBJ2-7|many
TGTGCCAGTAGTAGAATACCGGGACAGGGCTCCTACGAGCAGTACTTC
CASSRIPGQGSYEQYF
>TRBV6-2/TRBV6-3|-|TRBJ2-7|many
TGTGCCAGCGGAAGATACGAGCAGTACTTC
CASGRYEQYF
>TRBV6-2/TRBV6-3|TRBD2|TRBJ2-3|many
TGTGCCAGCAGCAGCAGCGGGAGGGCCCGATTAGATACGCAGTATTTT
CASSSSGRARLDTQYF
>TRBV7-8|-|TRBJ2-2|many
TGTGCCAGCAGCTTCGAACTAGGCATCTCAAGGGGCGGGGAGCTGTTTTTT
CASSFELGISRGGELFF